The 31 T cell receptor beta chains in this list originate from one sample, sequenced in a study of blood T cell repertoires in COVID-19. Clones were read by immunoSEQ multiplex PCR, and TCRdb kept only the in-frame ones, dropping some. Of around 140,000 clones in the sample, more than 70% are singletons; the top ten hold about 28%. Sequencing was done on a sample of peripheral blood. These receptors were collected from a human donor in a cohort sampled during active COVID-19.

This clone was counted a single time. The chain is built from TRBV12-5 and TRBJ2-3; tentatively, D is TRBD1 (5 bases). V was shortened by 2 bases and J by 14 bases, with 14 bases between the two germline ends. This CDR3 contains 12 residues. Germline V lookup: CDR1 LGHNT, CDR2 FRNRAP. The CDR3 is CASGLPQGPGYF. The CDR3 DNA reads TGTGCTAGTGGTTTGCCTCAGGGCCCAGGGTATTTT. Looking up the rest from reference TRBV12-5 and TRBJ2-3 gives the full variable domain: DARVTQTPRHKVTEMGQEVTMRCQPILGHNTVFWYRQTMMQGLELLAYFRNRAPLDDSGMPKDRFSAEMPDATLATLKIQPSEPRDSAVYFCASGLPQGPGYFGPGTRLTVL.

The CDR3 reads CASSQVISQADNEKLFF. In DNA form, the CDR3 reads TGTGCCAGCAGCCAAGTAATTTCACAGGCCGATAATGAAAAACTGTTTTTT. This chain links TRBV4-2 with TRBJ1-4; weak D call: TRBD1 (5 bases). Germline CDR1 is LGHNA and CDR2 is YNFKEQ. Trimming pared 1 base from V and 4 bases from J, leaving 16 bases between. CDR3 size: 17 residues.

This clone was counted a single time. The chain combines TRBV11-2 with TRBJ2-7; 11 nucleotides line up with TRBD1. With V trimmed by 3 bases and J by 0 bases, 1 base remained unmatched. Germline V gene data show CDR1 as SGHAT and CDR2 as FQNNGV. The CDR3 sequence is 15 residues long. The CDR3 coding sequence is TGTGCCAGCAGCTTCGGACAGGGGGCCTCCTACGAGCAGTACTTC. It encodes CASSFGQGASYEQYF.

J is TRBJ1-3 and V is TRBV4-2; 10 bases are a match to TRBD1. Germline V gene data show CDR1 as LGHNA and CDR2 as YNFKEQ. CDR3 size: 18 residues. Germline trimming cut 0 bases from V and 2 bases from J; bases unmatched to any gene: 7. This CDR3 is CASSQDGLGQGTGNTIYF. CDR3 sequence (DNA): TGTGCCAGCAGCCAAGATGGACTGGGACAGGGGACTGGAAACACCATATATTTT.

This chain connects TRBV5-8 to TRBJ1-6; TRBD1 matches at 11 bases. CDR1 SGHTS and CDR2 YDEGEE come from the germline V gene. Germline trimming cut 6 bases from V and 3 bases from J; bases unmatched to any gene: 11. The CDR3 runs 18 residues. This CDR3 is CASITGTGGIGYNSPLHF. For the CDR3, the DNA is TGTGCCAGCATCACCGGGACAGGGGGGATCGGCTATAATTCACCCCTCCACTTT.

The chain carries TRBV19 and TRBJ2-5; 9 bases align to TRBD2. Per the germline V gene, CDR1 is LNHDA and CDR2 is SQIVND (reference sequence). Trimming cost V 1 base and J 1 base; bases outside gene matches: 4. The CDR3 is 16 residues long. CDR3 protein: CASSIGASGIQETQYF. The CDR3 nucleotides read TGTGCCAGTAGTATAGGGGCTAGCGGGATCCAAGAGACCCAGTACTTC.

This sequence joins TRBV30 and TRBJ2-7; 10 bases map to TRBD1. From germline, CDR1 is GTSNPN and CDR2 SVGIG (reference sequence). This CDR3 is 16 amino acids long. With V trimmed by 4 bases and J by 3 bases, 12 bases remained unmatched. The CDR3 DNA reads TGTGCCTGGACCACACGAAACCGGGACAGGGGCTACGAGCAGTACTTC. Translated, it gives CAWTTRNRDRGYEQYF.

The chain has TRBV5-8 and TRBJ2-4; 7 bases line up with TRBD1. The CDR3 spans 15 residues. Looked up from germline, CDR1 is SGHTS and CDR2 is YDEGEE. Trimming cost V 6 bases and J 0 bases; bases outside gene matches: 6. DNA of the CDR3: TGTGCCAGCAACCACAGGGGTCTAGCCAAAAACATTCAGTACTTC. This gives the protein CASNHRGLAKNIQYF.

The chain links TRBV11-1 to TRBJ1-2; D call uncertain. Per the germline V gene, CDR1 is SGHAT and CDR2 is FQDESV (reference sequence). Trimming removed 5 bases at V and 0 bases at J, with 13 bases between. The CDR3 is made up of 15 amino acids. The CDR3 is CASSLERATNYGYTF. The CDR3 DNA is TGTGCCAGCAGCCTTGAGAGGGCCACTAACTATGGCTACACCTTC.

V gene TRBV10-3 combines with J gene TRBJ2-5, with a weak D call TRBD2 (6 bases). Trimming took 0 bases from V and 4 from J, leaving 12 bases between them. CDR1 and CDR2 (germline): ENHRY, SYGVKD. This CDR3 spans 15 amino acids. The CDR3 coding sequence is TGTGCCATCAGTGAGTCTGGGGGGTCGGGAGAGACCCAGTACTTC. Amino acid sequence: CAISESGGSGETQYF.

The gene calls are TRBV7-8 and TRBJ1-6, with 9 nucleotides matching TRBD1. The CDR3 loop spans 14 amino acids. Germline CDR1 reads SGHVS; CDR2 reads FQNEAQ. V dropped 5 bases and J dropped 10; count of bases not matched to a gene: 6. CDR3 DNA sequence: TGTGCCAGCAGCCGGGACAGGGTTGGATCACCCCTCCACTTT. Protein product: CASSRDRVGSPLHF.

CDR3 in amino acids: CASSFRGGGSYNSPLHF. CDR3 bases: TGCGCCAGCAGCTTCAGAGGAGGCGGCTCCTATAATTCACCCCTCCACTTT. The V gene is TRBV5-1, the J gene TRBJ1-6, with unresolved D. Germline-derived CDR1 and CDR2 are SGHRS and YFSETQ. The V end lost 2 bases, the J end lost 0 bases, and 12 bases lay between the germline ends. The CDR3 totals 17 residues. Based on the CDR3 plus reference TRBV5-1 and TRBJ1-6, the full variable domain is KAGVTQTPRYLIKTRGQQVTLSCSPISGHRSVSWYQQTPGQGLQFLFEYFSETQRNKGNFPGRFSGRQFSNSRSEMNVSTLELGDSALYLCASSFRGGGSYNSPLHFGNGTRLTVT.

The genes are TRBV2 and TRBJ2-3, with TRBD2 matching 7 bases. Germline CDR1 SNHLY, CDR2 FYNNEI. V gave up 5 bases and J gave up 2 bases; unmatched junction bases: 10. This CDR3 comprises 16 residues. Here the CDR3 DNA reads TGTGCCAGCAGTACGGGAGCTAGCGGTATCACAGATACGCAGTATTTT. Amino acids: CASSTGASGITDTQYF. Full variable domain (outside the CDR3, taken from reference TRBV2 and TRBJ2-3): EPEVTQTPSHQVTQMGQEVILRCVPISNHLYFYWYRQILGQKVEFLVSFYNNEISEKSEIFDDQFSVERPDGSNFTLKIRSTKLEDSAMYFCASSTGASGITDTQYFGPGTRLTVL.

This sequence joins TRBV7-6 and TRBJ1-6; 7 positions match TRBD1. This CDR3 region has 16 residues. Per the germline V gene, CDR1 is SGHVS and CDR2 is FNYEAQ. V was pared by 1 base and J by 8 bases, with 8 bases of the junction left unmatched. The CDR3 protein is CASSLGATGSDSPLHF. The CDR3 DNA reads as TGTGCCAGCAGCTTAGGGGCGACAGGGAGCGATTCACCCCTCCACTTT.

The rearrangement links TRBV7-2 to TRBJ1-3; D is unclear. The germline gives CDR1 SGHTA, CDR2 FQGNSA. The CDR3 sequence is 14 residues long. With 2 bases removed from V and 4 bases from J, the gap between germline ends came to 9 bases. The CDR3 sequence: CASSLLVLGNTIYF. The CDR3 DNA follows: TGTGCCAGCAGCTTATTAGTTCTAGGAAACACCATATATTTT.

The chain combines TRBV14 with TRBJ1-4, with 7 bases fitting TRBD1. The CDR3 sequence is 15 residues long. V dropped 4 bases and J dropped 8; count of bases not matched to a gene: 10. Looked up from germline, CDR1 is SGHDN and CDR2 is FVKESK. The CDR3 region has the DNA TGTGCCAGCAGCCCCTGGACAGGCGCTGGAGAAAAACTGTTTTTT. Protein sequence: CASSPWTGAGEKLFF. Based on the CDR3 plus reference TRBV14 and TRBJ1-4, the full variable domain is EAGVTQFPSHSVIEKGQTVTLRCDPISGHDNLYWYRRVMGKEIKFLLHFVKESKQDESGMPNNRFLAERTGGTYSTLKVQPAELEDSGVYFCASSPWTGAGEKLFFGSGTQLSVL.

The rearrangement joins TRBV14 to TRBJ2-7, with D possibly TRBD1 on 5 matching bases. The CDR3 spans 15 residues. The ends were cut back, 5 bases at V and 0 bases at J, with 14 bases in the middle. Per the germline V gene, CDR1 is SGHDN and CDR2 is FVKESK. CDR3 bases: TGTGCCAGCAGCAAGGCCAAGGGGCTCTCCTACGAGCAGTACTTC. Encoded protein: CASSKAKGLSYEQYF.

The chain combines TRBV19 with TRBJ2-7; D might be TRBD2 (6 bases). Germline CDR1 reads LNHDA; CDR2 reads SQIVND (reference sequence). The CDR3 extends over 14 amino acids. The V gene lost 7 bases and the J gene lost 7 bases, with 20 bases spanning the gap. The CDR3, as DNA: TGTGCCAGTACCTCAATGGGAGGTTTGGGGGAGCAGTACTTC. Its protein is CASTSMGGLGEQYF.

CDR3 bases: TGCAGCGTTGTACAGGAGAGCAATCAGCCCCAGCATTTT. Amino acids: CSVVQESNQPQHF. The chain is built from TRBV29-1 and TRBJ1-5; a weak D match, TRBD1 (5 bases). This CDR3 region has 13 residues. Germline CDR1 SQVTM, CDR2 ANQGSEA. Trimming took 4 bases from V and 1 from J, leaving 8 bases between them.

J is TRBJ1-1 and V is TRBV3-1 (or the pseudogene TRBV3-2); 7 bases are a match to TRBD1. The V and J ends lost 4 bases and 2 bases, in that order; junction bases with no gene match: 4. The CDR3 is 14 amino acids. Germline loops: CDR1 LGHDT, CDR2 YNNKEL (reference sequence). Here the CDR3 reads CASSPWDSNTEAFF. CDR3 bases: TGTGCCAGCAGCCCCTGGGACAGCAACACTGAAGCTTTCTTT.

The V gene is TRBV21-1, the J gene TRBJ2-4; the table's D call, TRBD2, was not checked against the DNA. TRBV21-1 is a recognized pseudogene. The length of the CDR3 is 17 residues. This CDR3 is CASRGTNIQLAKNIQYF. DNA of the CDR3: TGTGCCAGCAGAGGGACTAACATACAACTAGCCAAAAACATTCAGTACTTC.

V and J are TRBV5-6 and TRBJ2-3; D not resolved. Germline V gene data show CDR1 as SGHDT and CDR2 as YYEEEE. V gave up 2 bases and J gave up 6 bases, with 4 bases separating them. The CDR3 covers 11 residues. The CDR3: CASSLSDTQYF. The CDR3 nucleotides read TGTGCCAGCAGCTTATCGGATACGCAGTATTTT.

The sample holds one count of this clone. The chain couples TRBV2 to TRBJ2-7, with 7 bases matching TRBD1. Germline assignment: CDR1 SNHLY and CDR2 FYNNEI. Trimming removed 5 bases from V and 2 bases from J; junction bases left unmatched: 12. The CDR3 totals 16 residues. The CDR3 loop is CASSRNRDSLAYEQYF. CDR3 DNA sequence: TGTGCCAGCAGTAGAAACCGGGACAGCTTAGCCTACGAGCAGTACTTC.

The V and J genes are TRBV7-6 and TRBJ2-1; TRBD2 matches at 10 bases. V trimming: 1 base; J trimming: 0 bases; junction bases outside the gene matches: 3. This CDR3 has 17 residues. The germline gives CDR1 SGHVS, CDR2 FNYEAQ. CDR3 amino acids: CASSLEASGGSYNEQFF. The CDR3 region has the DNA TGTGCCAGCAGCTTAGAGGCTAGCGGGGGCTCCTACAATGAGCAGTTCTTC.

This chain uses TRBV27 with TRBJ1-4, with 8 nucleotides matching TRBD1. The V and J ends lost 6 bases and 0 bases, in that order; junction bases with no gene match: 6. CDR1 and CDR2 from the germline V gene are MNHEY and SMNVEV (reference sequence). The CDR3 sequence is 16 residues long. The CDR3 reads CASRAGTGSTNEKLFF. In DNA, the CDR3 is TGTGCCAGCAGGGCGGGGACAGGCTCAACTAATGAAAAACTGTTTTTT.

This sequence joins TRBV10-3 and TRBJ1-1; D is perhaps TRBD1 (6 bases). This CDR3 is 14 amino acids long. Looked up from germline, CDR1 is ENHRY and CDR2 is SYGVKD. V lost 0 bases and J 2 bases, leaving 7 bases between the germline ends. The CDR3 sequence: CAISESQGNTEAFF. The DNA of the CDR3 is TGTGCCATCAGTGAGTCACAGGGAAACACTGAAGCTTTCTTT.

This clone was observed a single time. CDR3: CASSARRMEGNTIYF. CDR3 in DNA: TGTGCCAGCAGTGCCAGGAGGATGGAAGGAAACACCATATATTTT. The chain uses TRBV27 and TRBJ1-3; D is uncertain. The V gene lost 5 bases and the J gene lost 4 bases, with 15 bases spanning the gap. Per germline, CDR1 MNHEY and CDR2 SMNVEV (reference sequence). This CDR3 region has 15 residues.

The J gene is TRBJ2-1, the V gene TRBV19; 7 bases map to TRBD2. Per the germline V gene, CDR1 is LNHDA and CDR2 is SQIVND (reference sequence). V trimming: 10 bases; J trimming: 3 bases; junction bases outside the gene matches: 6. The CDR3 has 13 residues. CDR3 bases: TGTGCCACCGGGGGGACTCTCTACAATGAGCAGTTCTTC. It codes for CATGGTLYNEQFF.

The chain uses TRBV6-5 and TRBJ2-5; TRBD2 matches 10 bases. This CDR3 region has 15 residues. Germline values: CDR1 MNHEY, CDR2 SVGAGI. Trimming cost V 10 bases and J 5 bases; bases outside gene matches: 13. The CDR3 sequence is CATTDSGGRYETQYF. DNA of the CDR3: TGTGCCACCACCGATAGCGGGGGGCGTTATGAGACCCAGTACTTC.

CDR3 region: CASSPGTSGATGTDTQYF. The CDR3 DNA sequence: TGCGCCAGCAGCCCGGGGACTAGCGGGGCCACGGGCACAGATACGCAGTATTTT. J is TRBJ2-3 and V is TRBV5-1; 13 bases map to TRBD2. V lost 4 bases to trimming and J lost 1 base; unmatched junction nucleotides: 9. In germline, CDR1 is SGHRS, CDR2 YFSETQ. This CDR3 is 18 amino acids long.

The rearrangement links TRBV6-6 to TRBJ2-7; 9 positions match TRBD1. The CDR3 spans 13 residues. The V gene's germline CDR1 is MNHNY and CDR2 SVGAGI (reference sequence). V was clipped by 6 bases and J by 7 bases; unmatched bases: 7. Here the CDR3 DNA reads TGTGCCAGCAGCTCTACAGGGGGCCGGGAGCAGTACTTC. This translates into CASSSTGGREQYF.